The present TCR beta chain was sequenced within a study of cytomegalovirus exposure and HLA in healthy donors. V lost 3 bases and J lost 7, with 9 bases in between. There are 13 residues in the CDR3. Germline V gives CDR1 LNHDA, CDR2 SQIVND (reference sequence). Primers for the PCR totalled 60 Vbeta and 13 Jbeta. Only in-frame clones appear in the TCRdb table, and some are missing; sequencing was by immunoSEQ multiplex PCR. The data contain 85,000 to 130,000 clones, around four fifths of them singletons. The clonotype originates from a woman aged 40 to 50 in good health and CMV-seronegative. V is TRBV19 and J is TRBJ2-2; tentatively, D is TRBD1 (5 bases). Specimen: PBMCs. CDR3 DNA sequence: TGTGCCAGTAGTATCCAGGGTCGCGGGGAGCTGTTTTTT. Its protein product is CASSIQGRGELFF.